This T cell receptor beta chain was sequenced for a study of blood T cell repertoires in COVID-19. Study-wide background: The United States, Italy and Spain provided the acute and convalescent COVID-19 samples. The analysed material was cDNA or gDNA that came from T cells, B-cell-depleted T cells, or PBMCs.

Authors' data handling: The authors estimated nucleated cell counts from reference gene primer amplification. Using immunoSEQ multiplex PCR, the repertoire was profiled, and TCRdb retains in-frame clones only, with some absent. V and J calls and clone size are those listed in that table; D and trimming were worked out from the DNA. The table lists 300,000 to 450,000 clones, 85% of them singletons. Between the trimmed V and J ends, which lost 6 bases and 7 bases, there was a span of 24 bases. The length of the CDR3 is 16 residues. Germline loops: CDR1 SNHLY, CDR2 FYNNEI. Sequencing was performed on peripheral blood. The clonotype originates from a woman under 30 with acute or convalescent COVID-19. The chain uses TRBV2 and TRBJ1-2; a possible D gene is TRBD1 (6 bases). In DNA form, the CDR3 reads TGTGCCAGCAGCCCTACAGGGTGGGTGGACTCCAGTGGCTACACCTTC. Translating it yields CASSPTGWVDSSGYTF.